The 22 T cell receptor beta chains presented below share a single source sample, sequenced in a study of blood T cells in healthy people across ages. Next came a second PCR, run for about 7 to 12 cycles, which used a sample-barcoded 5' primer along with a J-beta primer mix. TCRdb fed the 5' RACE reads into MiXCR, producing one record per CDR3 protein. The table lists 800,000 to 900,000 distinct CDR3 sequences, around 62% of them singletons, with roughly 25% in the top ten. The sample consisted of blood. Every receptor here comes from a man aged 25-40 years in good health.

The chain is built from TRBV15 and TRBJ1-2; 7 bases line up with TRBD1. Germline CDR1 is LNHNV and CDR2 is YYDKDF (reference sequence). The CDR3 is 14 residues long. V gave up 2 bases and J gave up 4 bases; unmatched junction bases: 4. CDR3 in amino acids: CATSRPTGIYGYTF. For the CDR3, the DNA is TGTGCCACCAGCAGACCGACAGGGATCTATGGCTACACCTTC.

The rearrangement links TRBV29-1 to TRBJ1-2; TRBD1 agrees at 8 bases. Per germline, CDR1 SQVTM and CDR2 ANQGSEA. The CDR3 extends over 12 amino acids. The V and J ends lost 4 bases and 7 bases, in that order; junction bases with no gene match: 5. CDR3 residues: CSVATGVGGYTF. For the CDR3, the DNA is TGCAGCGTTGCGACAGGGGTAGGTGGCTACACCTTC.

The chain carries TRBV29-1 and TRBJ1-4, with a possible D match to TRBD1 (5 bases). Germline CDR1 SQVTM, CDR2 ANQGSEA. This CDR3 has 14 amino acids. Trimming took 1 base from V and 5 from J, leaving 11 bases between them. Here the CDR3 reads CSVEGPGSNEKLFF. CDR3 DNA: TGCAGCGTTGAAGGGCCAGGGTCCAATGAAAAACTGTTTTTT.

The chain couples TRBV6-2 or TRBV6-3 to TRBJ2-3, with TRBD2 identical over 13 bases. The CDR3 consists of 15 residues. Germline lookup yields CDR1 MNHEY and CDR2 SVGEGT. V lost 5 bases, J lost 11 bases, and 10 bases stayed unmatched. The CDR3 DNA follows: TGTGCCAGCAGTCCCTGGACTAGCGGGGGACGGGGGCAGTATTTT. Translation: CASSPWTSGGRGQYF.

The CDR3 region has the DNA TGTGCCAGCAGTCCGAGAACGAACACCGGGGAGCTGTTTTTT. Amino acid sequence: CASSPRTNTGELFF. V usage is TRBV12-3 or TRBV12-4 and J usage is TRBJ2-2; no reliable D call. The CDR3 extends over 14 amino acids. V lost 5 bases to trimming and J lost 0 bases, with 7 bases between them.

The sample holds a few counts of this clonotype. This chain joins TRBV7-2 and TRBJ2-5; 10 bases match TRBD2. The CDR3 is made up of 16 amino acids. After removal of 1 base from V and 1 base from J, the junction contained 3 bases not matched to a gene. Germline CDR1 is SGHTA and CDR2 is FQGNSA. Here the CDR3 DNA reads TGTGCCAGCAGCTTAGAGGAGCGGGGGGGCCAAGAGACCCAGTACTTC. Amino acids: CASSLEERGGQETQYF. The full variable domain, its missing parts supplied by reference TRBV7-2 and TRBJ2-5, is GAGVSQSPSNKVTEKGKDVELRCDPISGHTALYWYRQSLGQGLEFLIYFQGNSAPDKSGLPSDRFSAERTGGSVSTLTIQRTQQEDSAVYLCASSLEERGGQETQYFGPGTRLLVL.

The chain couples TRBV27 to TRBJ2-5; D gene ambiguous. The DNA matches TRBJ2-7 better at its end, which makes the J call doubtful. CDR1 is MNHEY, CDR2 SMNVEV, per germline (reference sequence). The CDR3 spans 13 residues. The CDR3 loop reads CASSPSTIYEQYF. CDR3 DNA sequence: TGTGCCAGCAGTCCCAGTACCATCTACGAGCAGTACTTC.

The rearrangement links TRBV3-1 to TRBJ2-1; a possible D gene is TRBD1 (7 bases). CDR1 LGHDT and CDR2 YNNKEL come from the germline V gene (reference sequence). The length of the CDR3 is 15 residues. The germline V and J ends were trimmed by 4 bases and 6 bases, with 16 bases remaining between them. The CDR3 region is CASSLVEGALNEQFF. Here the CDR3 DNA reads TGTGCCAGCAGCCTCGTGGAGGGGGCCCTCAATGAGCAGTTCTTC.

As DNA, the CDR3 is TGTGCCATCTACCAGGGGGACAGTTCTGGCTACACCTTC. This translates into CAIYQGDSSGYTF. The V and J genes are TRBV10-3 and TRBJ1-2, with TRBD1 identical over 7 bases. With V trimmed by 8 bases and J by 7 bases, 10 bases remained unmatched. Germline CDR1 reads ENHRY; CDR2 reads SYGVKD. This CDR3 has 13 amino acids.

The J gene is TRBJ2-3, the V gene TRBV9, with 8 bases matching TRBD1. This CDR3 region has 16 residues. V lost 0 bases to trimming and J lost 2 bases; unmatched junction nucleotides: 5. Germline assignment: CDR1 SGDLS and CDR2 YYNGEE. The chain's CDR3 is CASSVGTGTYTDTQYF. The CDR3, as DNA: TGTGCCAGCAGCGTAGGGACAGGGACTTACACAGATACGCAGTATTTT.

The V gene is TRBV7-3, the J gene TRBJ2-1; 8 bases are a match to TRBD2. Per germline, CDR1 SGHTA and CDR2 FQGTGA. After removal of 5 bases from V and 2 bases from J, the junction contained 8 bases not matched to a gene. CDR3 length: 16 amino acids. As DNA, the CDR3 is TGTGCCAGCAGCCCGGGGGGGGGACTAGCCTACAATGAGCAGTTCTTC. Protein product: CASSPGGGLAYNEQFF.

This sequence joins TRBV4-3 and TRBJ2-2, with TRBD1 as a possible D gene (6 bases). V was shortened by 0 bases and J by 9 bases, with 11 bases between the two germline ends. This CDR3 has 14 residues. Germline CDR1 is LGHNA and CDR2 is YSLEER. CDR3 residues: CASSQDPGAWELFF. CDR3 nucleotide sequence: TGCGCCAGCAGCCAAGATCCAGGGGCCTGGGAGCTGTTTTTT.

This clonotype showed up just a few times. This chain uses TRBV10-3 with TRBJ1-6, with 10 bases matching TRBD1. Germline lookup yields CDR1 ENHRY and CDR2 SYGVKD. V trimming: 6 bases; J trimming: 5 bases; junction bases outside the gene matches: 1. The CDR3 is 14 residues long. The CDR3 DNA reads as TGTGCCATCAGGGGGACAGGGGATAATTCACCCCTCCACTTT. Protein: CAIRGTGDNSPLHF.

The chain combines TRBV7-7 with TRBJ2-5; weak D call: TRBD1 (5 bases). Trimming shortened V by 5 bases and J by 12 bases, and 19 bases separated the two germline ends. The CDR3 loop spans 13 amino acids. Germline CDR1 is SSHAT and CDR2 is FNYEAQ (reference sequence). The CDR3 sequence is CASSLNLGAEEYF. The DNA of the CDR3 is TGTGCCAGCAGCCTAAACCTTGGGGCAGAAGAGTACTTC. Complete variable domain (other parts from reference TRBV7-7 and TRBJ2-5): GAGVSQSPRYKVTKRGQDVTLRCDPISSHATLYWYQQALGQGPEFLTYFNYEAQPDKSGLPSDRFSAERPEGSISTLTIQRTEQRDSAMYRCASSLNLGAEEYFGPGTRLLVL.

This clonotype was recorded a few times. The chain employs TRBV15 and TRBJ2-7; D might be TRBD1 (6 bases). Trimming shortened V by 0 bases and J by 3 bases, and 12 bases separated the two germline ends. Germline CDR1 LNHNV, CDR2 YYDKDF (reference sequence). CDR3 size: 15 residues. CDR3 amino acids: CATSREEVRGYEQYF. CDR3 nucleotide sequence: TGTGCCACCAGCAGAGAAGAGGTCAGGGGCTACGAGCAGTACTTC.

The chain recombines TRBV9 with TRBJ2-1; D perhaps matches TRBD2 (6 bases). This CDR3 has 14 amino acids. V was cut by 0 bases and J by 6 bases, with 10 bases left in between. The germline CDR1 and CDR2 sequences are SGDLS and YYNGEE. CDR3 DNA: TGTGCCAGCAGCGTAGTTGTTAGCGGCAATGAGCAGTTCTTC. Residues: CASSVVVSGNEQFF.

This sequence joins TRBV6-6 and TRBJ2-3; D unclear. Germline CDR1 is MNHNY and CDR2 is SVGAGI (reference sequence). The V end lost 2 bases, the J end lost 4 bases, and 10 bases lay between the germline ends. The CDR3 consists of 14 residues. CDR3 sequence: CASSYGRSADTQYF. Here the CDR3 DNA reads TGTGCCAGCAGTTACGGCCGGAGCGCAGATACGCAGTATTTT.

The gene calls are TRBV4-3 and TRBJ1-5; TRBD1 is a possible D gene (6 bases). The germline V gene has CDR1 LGHNA and CDR2 YSLEER. The CDR3 covers 16 residues. Trimming removed 1 base from V and 2 bases from J, with 12 bases in between. In DNA, the CDR3 is TGCGCCAGCAGCCAAGCCAGGGGACGGGGCAATCAGCCCCAGCATTTT. Translated, it gives CASSQARGRGNQPQHF.

V is TRBV5-5 and J is TRBJ2-6, with a weak D call TRBD2 (5 bases). Germline CDR1 and CDR2: SGHKS and YYEKEE (reference sequence). CDR3 size: 15 residues. Trimming shortened V by 5 bases and J by 2 bases, and 11 bases separated the two germline ends. The DNA of the CDR3 is TGTGCCAGCAGAACGAACGGGGCTGGGGCCAACGTCCTGACTTTC. Protein: CASRTNGAGANVLTF.

This clonotype has more than one count but fewer than ten. The chain links TRBV9 to TRBJ1-2; maybe TRBD1 (6 bases). The CDR3 spans 16 residues. The germline gives CDR1 SGDLS, CDR2 YYNGEE. Trimming took 3 bases from V and 4 from J, leaving 19 bases between them. The CDR3 bases are TGTGCCAGCAGCGAAGACAGGAGGGGCCCGGGCTATGGCTACACCTTC. Protein: CASSEDRRGPGYGYTF.

The gene calls are TRBV2 and TRBJ2-7; D call uncertain. V gave up 10 bases and J gave up 2 bases, with 18 bases separating them. The CDR3 is 14 amino acids. The germline V gene has CDR1 SNHLY and CDR2 FYNNEI. As DNA, the CDR3 is TGTGCCACACAGATGGCCCTCGGCGCCTACGAGCAGTACTTC. Amino acids: CATQMALGAYEQYF.

The gene calls are TRBV10-3 and TRBJ2-3; tentative D call: TRBD2 (5 bases). Germline lookup yields CDR1 ENHRY and CDR2 SYGVKD. V dropped 0 bases and J dropped 0 bases, with 13 bases sitting between them. The CDR3 spans 17 residues. The chain's CDR3 is CAISESQRGTSTDTQYF. The CDR3 nucleotides read TGTGCCATCAGTGAGTCGCAACGGGGAACTAGCACAGATACGCAGTATTTT.